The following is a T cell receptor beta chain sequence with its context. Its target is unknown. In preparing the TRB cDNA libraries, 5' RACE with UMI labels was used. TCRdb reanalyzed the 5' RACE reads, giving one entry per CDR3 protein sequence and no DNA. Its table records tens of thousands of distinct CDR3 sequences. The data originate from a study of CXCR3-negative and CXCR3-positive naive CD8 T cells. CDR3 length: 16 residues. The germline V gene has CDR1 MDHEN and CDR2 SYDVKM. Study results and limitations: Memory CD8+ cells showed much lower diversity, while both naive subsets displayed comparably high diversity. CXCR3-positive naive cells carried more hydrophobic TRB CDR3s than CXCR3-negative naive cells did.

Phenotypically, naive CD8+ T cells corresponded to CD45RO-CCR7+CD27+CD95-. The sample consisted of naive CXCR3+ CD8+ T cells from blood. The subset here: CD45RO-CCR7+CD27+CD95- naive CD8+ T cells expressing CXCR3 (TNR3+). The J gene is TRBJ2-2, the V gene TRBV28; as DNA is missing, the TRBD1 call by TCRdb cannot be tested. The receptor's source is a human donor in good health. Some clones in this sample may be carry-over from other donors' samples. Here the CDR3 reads CASSFLGGSDTGELFF.